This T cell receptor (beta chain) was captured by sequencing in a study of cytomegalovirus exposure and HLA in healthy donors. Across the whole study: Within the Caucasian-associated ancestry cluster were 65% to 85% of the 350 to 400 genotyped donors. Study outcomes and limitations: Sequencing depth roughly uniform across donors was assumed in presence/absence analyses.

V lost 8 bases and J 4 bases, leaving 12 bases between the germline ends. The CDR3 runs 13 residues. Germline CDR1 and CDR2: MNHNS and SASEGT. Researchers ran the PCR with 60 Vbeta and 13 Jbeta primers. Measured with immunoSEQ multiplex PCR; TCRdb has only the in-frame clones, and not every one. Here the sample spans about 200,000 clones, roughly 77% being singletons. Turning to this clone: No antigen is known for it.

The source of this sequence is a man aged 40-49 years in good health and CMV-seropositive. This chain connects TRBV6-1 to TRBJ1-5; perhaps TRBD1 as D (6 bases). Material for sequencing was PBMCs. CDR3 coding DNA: TGTGCCAGCCTGACAGGCGTGAATCAGCCCCAGCATTTT. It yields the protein CASLTGVNQPQHF.